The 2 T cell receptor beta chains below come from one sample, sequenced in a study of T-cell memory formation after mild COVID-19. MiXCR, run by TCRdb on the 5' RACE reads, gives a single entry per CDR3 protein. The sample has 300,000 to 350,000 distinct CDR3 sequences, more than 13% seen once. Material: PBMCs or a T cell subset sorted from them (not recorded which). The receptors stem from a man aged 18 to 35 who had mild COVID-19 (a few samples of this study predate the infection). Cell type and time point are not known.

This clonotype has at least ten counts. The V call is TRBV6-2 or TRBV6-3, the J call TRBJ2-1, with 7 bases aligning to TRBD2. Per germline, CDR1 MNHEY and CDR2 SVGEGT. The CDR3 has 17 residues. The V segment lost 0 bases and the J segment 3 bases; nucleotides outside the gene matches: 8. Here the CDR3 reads CASSYSPPGGIYNEQFF. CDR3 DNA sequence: TGTGCCAGCAGTTACTCCCCCCCCGGGGGGATCTACAATGAGCAGTTCTTC.

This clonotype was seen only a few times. The CDR3 sequence is CASSVGGGGEQFF. The CDR3 nucleotides read TGTGCCAGCAGCGTAGGAGGAGGGGGGGAGCAGTTCTTC. The chain combines TRBV9 with TRBJ2-1; D tentatively fits TRBD1 or TRBD2 (6 bases each). Germline V gene lookup returns CDR1 SGDLS and CDR2 YYNGEE. The V end lost 0 bases, the J end lost 10 bases, and 11 bases lay between the germline ends. The CDR3 sequence is 13 residues long.